This TCR beta chain was captured by sequencing in a study of T-cell memory formation after mild COVID-19. Study information: TCR clusters were largely donor specific.

Germline loops: CDR1 SGHTA, CDR2 FQGNSA. V was trimmed by 2 bases and J by 6 bases, leaving 10 bases between them. The CDR3 covers 13 residues. Notes on the study in general: In pre-infection memory, a portion of responding clones appeared, which suggested that cross-reactive memory joined. CM and EM subsets held most contracting CD4+ clones; EMRA held CD8+ ones.

Of note for this clonotype: Antigen: not known.

5'RACE primed at constant segments yielded TCR alpha and TCR beta cDNA libraries bearing sample barcodes and UMIs. One entry per CDR3 protein results from TCRdb running MiXCR on the 5' RACE reads. The repertoire holds about 360,000 distinct CDR3 sequences, approximately 14% seen once, with around 22% in the top ten. Sequencing was performed on PBMCs or a T cell subset sorted from them (not recorded which). The TCR comes from a man aged 18 to 29 who had mild COVID-19 (a few samples of this study predate the infection). Cell type and time point are not known. This chain uses TRBV7-2 with TRBJ1-2; possibly TRBD1 for D (5 bases). The CDR3 DNA reads TGTGCCAGCAGCTTATCCTGGGGGGATGGCTACACCTTC. It yields the protein CASSLSWGDGYTF.